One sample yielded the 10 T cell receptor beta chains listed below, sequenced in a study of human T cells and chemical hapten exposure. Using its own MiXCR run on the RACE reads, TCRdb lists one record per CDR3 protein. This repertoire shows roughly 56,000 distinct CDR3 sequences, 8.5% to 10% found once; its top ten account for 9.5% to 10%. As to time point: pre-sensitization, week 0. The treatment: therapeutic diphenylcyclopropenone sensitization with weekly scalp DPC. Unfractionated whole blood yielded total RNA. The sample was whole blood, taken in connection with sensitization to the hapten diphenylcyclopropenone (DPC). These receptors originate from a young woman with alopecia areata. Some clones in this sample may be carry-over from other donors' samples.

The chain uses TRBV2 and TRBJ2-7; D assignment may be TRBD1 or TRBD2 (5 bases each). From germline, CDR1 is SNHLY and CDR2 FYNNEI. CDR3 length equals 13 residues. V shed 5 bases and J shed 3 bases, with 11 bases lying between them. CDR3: CASSPGANYEQYF. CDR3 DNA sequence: TGTGCCAGCAGTCCCGGGGCCAACTACGAGCAGTACTTC.

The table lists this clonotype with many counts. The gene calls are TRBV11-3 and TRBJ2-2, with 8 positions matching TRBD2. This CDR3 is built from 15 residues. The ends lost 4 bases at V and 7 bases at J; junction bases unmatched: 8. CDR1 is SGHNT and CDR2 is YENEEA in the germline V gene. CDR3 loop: CASSSSGGPGGELFF. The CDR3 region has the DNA TGTGCCAGCAGCTCATCGGGGGGGCCAGGCGGGGAGCTGTTTTTT.

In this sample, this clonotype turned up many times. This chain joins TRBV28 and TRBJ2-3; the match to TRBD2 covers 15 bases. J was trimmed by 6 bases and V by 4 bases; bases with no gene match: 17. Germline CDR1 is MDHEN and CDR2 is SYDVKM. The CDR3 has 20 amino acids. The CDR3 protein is CASSSRTSGGDQVAGDTQYF. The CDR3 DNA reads TGTGCCAGCAGTTCTCGGACTAGCGGGGGGGACCAAGTAGCAGGGGATACGCAGTATTTT.

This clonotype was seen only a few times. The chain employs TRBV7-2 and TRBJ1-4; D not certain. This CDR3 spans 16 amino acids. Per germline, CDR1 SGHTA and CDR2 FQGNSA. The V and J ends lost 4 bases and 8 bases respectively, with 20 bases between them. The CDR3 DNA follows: TGTGCCAGCAGCTCGAAAGGACGTACGACTAGCGAAAAACTGTTTTTT. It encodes CASSSKGRTTSEKLFF.

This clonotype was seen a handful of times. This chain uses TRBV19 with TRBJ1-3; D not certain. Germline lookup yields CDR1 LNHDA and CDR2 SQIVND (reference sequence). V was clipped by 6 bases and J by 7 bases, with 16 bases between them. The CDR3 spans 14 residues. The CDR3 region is CASSLLLTENTIYF. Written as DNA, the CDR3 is TGTGCCAGTAGCTTACTATTAACAGAGAACACCATATATTTT.

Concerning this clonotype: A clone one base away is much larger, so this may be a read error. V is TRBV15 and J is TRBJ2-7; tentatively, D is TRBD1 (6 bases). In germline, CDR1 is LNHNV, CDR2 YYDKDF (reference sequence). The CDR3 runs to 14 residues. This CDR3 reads CATSTNRVSYEQSF. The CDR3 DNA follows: TGTGCCACCAGCACAAACAGGGTCTCCTACGAGCAGTCCTTC.

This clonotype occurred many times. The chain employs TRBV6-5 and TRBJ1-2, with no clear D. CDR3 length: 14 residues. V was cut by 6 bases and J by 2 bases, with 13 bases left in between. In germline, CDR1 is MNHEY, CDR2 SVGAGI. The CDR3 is CASRTAGRNYGYTF. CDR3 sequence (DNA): TGTGCCAGCAGAACCGCCGGCAGAAACTATGGCTACACCTTC.

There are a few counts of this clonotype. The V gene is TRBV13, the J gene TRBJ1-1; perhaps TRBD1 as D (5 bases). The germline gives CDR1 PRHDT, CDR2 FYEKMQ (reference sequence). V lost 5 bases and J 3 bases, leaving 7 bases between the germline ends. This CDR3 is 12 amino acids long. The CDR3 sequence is CASSPGHTEAFF. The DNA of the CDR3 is TGTGCCAGCAGCCCGGGACACACTGAAGCTTTCTTT. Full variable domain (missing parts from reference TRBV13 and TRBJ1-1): AAGVIQSPRHLIKEKRETATLKCYPIPRHDTVYWYQQGPGQDPQFLISFYEKMQSDKGSIPDRFSAQQFSDYHSELNMSSLELGDSALYFCASSPGHTEAFFGQGTRLTVV.

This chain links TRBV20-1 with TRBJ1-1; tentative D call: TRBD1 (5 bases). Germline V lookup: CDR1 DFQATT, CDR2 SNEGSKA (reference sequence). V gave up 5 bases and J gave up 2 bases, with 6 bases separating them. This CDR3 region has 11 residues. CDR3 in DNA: TGCAGTGCTGACAGTAACACTGAAGCTTTCTTT. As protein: CSADSNTEAFF.

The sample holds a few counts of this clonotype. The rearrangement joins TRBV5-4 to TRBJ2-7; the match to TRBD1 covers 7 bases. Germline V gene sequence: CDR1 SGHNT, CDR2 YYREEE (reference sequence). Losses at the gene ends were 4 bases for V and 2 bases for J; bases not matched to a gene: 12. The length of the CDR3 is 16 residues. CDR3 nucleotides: TGTGCCAGCAGCGGATATGGGACAGCGCTGGCCTACGAGCAGTACTTC. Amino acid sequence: CASSGYGTALAYEQYF.